Listed here are 17 T cell receptor beta chains from one sample, sequenced in a study of blood T cell repertoires in COVID-19. Sequencing used immunoSEQ multiplex PCR; TCRdb keeps in-frame clones, though not all of them. The sample shows 200,000 to 250,000 clones, around 84% of them seen only once. Specimen: peripheral blood. Source of these receptors: a woman older than 75 with COVID-19, enrolled during active disease.

The V call is TRBV20-1, the J call TRBJ1-2; unclear D gene. Germline assignment: CDR1 DFQATT and CDR2 SNEGSKA (reference sequence). V lost 4 bases, J lost 8 bases, and 11 bases lay in between. This CDR3 contains 11 residues. The CDR3 sequence is CSANGVGGYTF. CDR3 nucleotides: TGCAGTGCTAACGGGGTGGGAGGCTACACCTTC.

The rearrangement links TRBV7-2 to TRBJ2-1; D may be TRBD2 (7 bases). This CDR3 region has 16 residues. The V end lost 2 bases, the J end lost 3 bases, and 14 bases lay between the germline ends. CDR1 and CDR2 from the germline V gene are SGHTA and FQGNSA. The CDR3 is CASSLRSRGRYNEQFF. CDR3 in DNA: TGTGCCAGCAGCTTACGGTCGCGGGGGCGCTACAATGAGCAGTTCTTC.

The genes are TRBV28 and TRBJ1-4, with 8 bases matching TRBD1. Germline V gives CDR1 MDHEN, CDR2 SYDVKM. Losses at the gene ends were 7 bases for V and 7 bases for J; bases not matched to a gene: 11. There are 15 residues in the CDR3. This CDR3 reads CASIPSGTGREKLFF. The CDR3 nucleotides read TGTGCCAGCATCCCCTCCGGGACAGGACGTGAAAAACTGTTTTTT.

The chain employs TRBV7-2 and TRBJ1-6; possible D gene TRBD1, 6 bases. The germline CDR1 and CDR2 sequences are SGHTA and FQGNSA. The V end was cut by 4 bases, the J end by 0 bases, with 13 bases between. There are 17 residues in the CDR3. The DNA of the CDR3 is TGTGCCAGCAGCTCAGGACAGTTGAGCTCCTATAATTCACCCCTCCACTTT. It codes for CASSSGQLSSYNSPLHF.

V is TRBV18 and J is TRBJ2-2; 8 bases are a match to TRBD1. The CDR3 length is 17 residues. J lost 7 bases, V lost 2 bases, and 12 bases had no gene match. The germline V gene has CDR1 KGHSH and CDR2 LQKENI. CDR3 amino acids: CASSPTGTGRVGGELFF. The CDR3 DNA sequence: TGTGCCAGCTCACCAACCGGGACAGGACGAGTAGGCGGGGAGCTGTTTTTT.

V and J are TRBV3-1 (or the pseudogene TRBV3-2) and TRBJ1-3; 10 bases match TRBD1. The CDR3 covers 15 residues. The germline gives CDR1 LGHDT, CDR2 YNNKEL (reference sequence). Germline trimming cut 4 bases from V and 4 bases from J; bases unmatched to any gene: 4. This chain's CDR3 is CASSPDRGHGNTIYF. The CDR3 coding sequence is TGTGCCAGCAGCCCTGACAGGGGGCACGGAAACACCATATATTTT.

The V and J genes are TRBV7-8 and TRBJ1-6, with D possibly being TRBD1 (5 bases). Germline V gives CDR1 SGHVS, CDR2 FQNEAQ. Trimming pared 5 bases from V and 7 bases from J, leaving 9 bases between. The CDR3 consists of 13 residues. The CDR3 reads CASSDSKNSPLHF. The CDR3, as DNA: TGTGCCAGCAGCGACAGTAAGAATTCACCCCTCCACTTT. Variable domain in full (rest from reference TRBV7-8 and TRBJ1-6): GAGVSQSPRYKVAKRGQDVALRCDPISGHVSLFWYQQALGQGPEFLTYFQNEAQLDKSGLPSDRFFAERPEGSVSTLKIQRTQQEDSAVYLCASSDSKNSPLHFGNGTRLTVT.

The CDR3 nucleotides read TGTGCCAGCAGCCCCCAAGCGGGGGGCGGACCCTACGAGCAGTACTTC. This sequence encodes CASSPQAGGGPYEQYF. The V gene is TRBV7-6, the J gene TRBJ2-7; TRBD2 matches 9 bases. The CDR3 consists of 16 residues. V was pared by 5 bases and J by 2 bases, with 10 bases of the junction left unmatched. The germline V gene has CDR1 SGHVS and CDR2 FNYEAQ.

V and J are TRBV2 and TRBJ1-5; a possible D gene is TRBD1 (6 bases). From germline, CDR1 is SNHLY and CDR2 FYNNEI. CDR3 size: 17 residues. The V end lost 0 bases, the J end lost 0 bases, and 12 bases lay between the germline ends. CDR3 region: CASSEALRGGSNQPQHF. The CDR3 DNA follows: TGTGCCAGCAGTGAAGCGCTTAGGGGGGGTAGCAATCAGCCCCAGCATTTT.

Written as DNA, the CDR3 is TGTGCCATAGGGGGTGGCCCCGGGGGCACAGATACGCAGTATTTT. As protein: CAIGGGPGGTDTQYF. This chain uses TRBV10-3 with TRBJ2-3, with D perhaps TRBD1 (6 bases). The CDR3 runs to 15 residues. The V end was cut by 9 bases, the J end by 1 base, with 17 bases between. Germline lookup yields CDR1 ENHRY and CDR2 SYGVKD.

This rearrangement joins TRBV30 to TRBJ1-1; no clear D. The length of the CDR3 is 11 residues. Deletions cut 4 bases from V and 3 bases from J, with 6 bases between. CDR1 and CDR2 from the germline V gene are GTSNPN and SVGIG (reference sequence). The CDR3: CAWKQYTEAFF. CDR3 nucleotides: TGTGCCTGGAAACAATACACTGAAGCTTTCTTT.

The count of this clone is one. In DNA, the CDR3 is TGTGCCAGCAGCGCTACCTACGAGCAGTACTTC. Protein sequence: CASSATYEQYF. V and J are TRBV5-6 and TRBJ2-7; D not certain. The CDR3 loop spans 11 amino acids. The germline V and J ends were trimmed by 4 bases and 2 bases, with 4 bases remaining between them. Germline values: CDR1 SGHDT, CDR2 YYEEEE.

The chain has TRBV9 and TRBJ2-1, with 14 bases fitting TRBD2. The CDR3 runs 14 residues. Germline CDR1 is SGDLS and CDR2 is YYNGEE. V trimming: 3 bases; J trimming: 11 bases; junction bases outside the gene matches: 4. CDR3 residues: CASSGLAGGSQQFF. The CDR3 bases are TGTGCCAGCAGCGGACTAGCGGGGGGGAGTCAGCAGTTCTTC.

The chain employs TRBV5-1 and TRBJ1-1; D is uncertain. V dropped 4 bases and J dropped 3 bases, with 10 bases sitting between them. Germline CDR1 and CDR2: SGHRS and YFSETQ. The CDR3 contains 13 residues. The CDR3 DNA is TGCGCCAGCAGCCAAAACTCGGACACTGAAGCTTTCTTT. Translating gives CASSQNSDTEAFF. The full variable domain, in which reference TRBV5-1 and TRBJ1-1 provide the parts outside the CDR3, is KAGVTQTPRYLIKTRGQQVTLSCSPISGHRSVSWYQQTPGQGLQFLFEYFSETQRNKGNFPGRFSGRQFSNSRSEMNVSTLELGDSALYLCASSQNSDTEAFFGQGTRLTVV.

The CDR3 sequence: CASSGSSGGADTQYF. In nucleotides, the CDR3 is TGTGCCAGTAGTGGATCTAGCGGGGGGGCAGATACGCAGTATTTT. The gene calls are TRBV19 and TRBJ2-3, with TRBD2 identical over 12 bases. V trimming: 5 bases; J trimming: 4 bases; junction bases outside the gene matches: 4. From germline, CDR1 is LNHDA and CDR2 SQIVND (reference sequence). The CDR3 totals 15 residues.

The rearrangement uses TRBV30 and TRBJ1-4; maybe TRBD1 (6 bases). This CDR3 has 14 residues. V was pared by 6 bases and J by 8 bases, with 19 bases between. The germline V gene has CDR1 GTSNPN and CDR2 SVGIG (reference sequence). CDR3 nucleotide sequence: TGTGCCTGCCCAGGCACAGGGCAGCCCGAAAAACTGTTTTTT. Translation: CACPGTGQPEKLFF.

The chain couples TRBV6-6 to TRBJ1-2; 7 bases align to TRBD1. V lost 2 bases and J lost 4; bases outside the gene matches: 4. Germline V gives CDR1 MNHNY, CDR2 SVGAGI (reference sequence). The CDR3 is 14 amino acids. Here the CDR3 reads CASSYTQGFYGYTF. In nucleotides, the CDR3 is TGTGCCAGCAGTTACACACAGGGGTTCTATGGCTACACCTTC.